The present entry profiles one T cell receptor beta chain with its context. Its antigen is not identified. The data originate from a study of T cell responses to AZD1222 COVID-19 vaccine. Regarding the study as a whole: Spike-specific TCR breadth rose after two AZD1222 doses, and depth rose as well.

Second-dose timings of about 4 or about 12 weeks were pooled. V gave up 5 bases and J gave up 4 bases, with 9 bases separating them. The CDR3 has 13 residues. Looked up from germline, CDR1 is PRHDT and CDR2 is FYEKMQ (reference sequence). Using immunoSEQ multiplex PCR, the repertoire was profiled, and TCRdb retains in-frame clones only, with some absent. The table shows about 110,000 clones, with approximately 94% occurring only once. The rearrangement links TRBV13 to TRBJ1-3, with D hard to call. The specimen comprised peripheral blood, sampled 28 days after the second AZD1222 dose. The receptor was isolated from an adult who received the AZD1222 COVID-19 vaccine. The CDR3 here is CASSGVGGNTIYF. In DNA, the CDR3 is TGTGCCAGCAGCGGGGTTGGAGGAAACACCATATATTTT. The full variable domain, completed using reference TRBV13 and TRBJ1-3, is AAGVIQSPRHLIKEKRETATLKCYPIPRHDTVYWYQQGPGQDPQFLISFYEKMQSDKGSIPDRFSAQQFSDYHSELNMSSLELGDSALYFCASSGVGGNTIYFGEGSWLTVV.